This paragraph covers one TCR beta chain sequence. Its antigen is still unknown. The same CDR3 also results from other DNA sequences found in this sample. Only in-frame clones appear in the TCRdb table, and some are missing; sequencing was by immunoSEQ multiplex PCR. The sample has approximately 56,000 clones, 94% seen once; the top ten hold about 3%. The data derive from a study of T cells after posttransplantation cyclophosphamide. CDR1 and CDR2 from the germline V gene are LGHNA and YSLEER. The CDR3 extends over 15 amino acids. The ends were cut back, 3 bases at V and 4 bases at J, with 16 bases in the middle. Study-wide results and limits: TRB overlap between skin or GI tissue T cells and blood was limited. Donor-recipient repertoire similarity was low at 1-2 months, rising over year one.

The rearrangement joins TRBV4-3 to TRBJ2-7; weak D call: TRBD2 (5 bases). The clonotype originates from a woman aged 25 to 39 in good health and a related stem cell transplant donor. Input material: PBMCs. In DNA form, the CDR3 reads TGCGCCAGCAGCCATTCGGCCACTGGGGAGTACGAGCAGTACTTC. Translating gives CASSHSATGEYEQYF.